This T cell receptor (beta chain) was found in a study of blood T cell repertoires in COVID-19. The method was immunoSEQ multiplex PCR; TCRdb's version includes in-frame clones alone and lacks a portion of them. This sample has about 160,000 clones, with 75% to 90% found just once. This CDR3 has 13 amino acids. The germline V and J ends were trimmed by 3 bases and 3 bases, with 8 bases remaining between them. CDR1 is LNHDA and CDR2 is SQIVND in the germline V gene (reference sequence). The source is a woman aged 40 to 50 who had been exposed to COVID-19. The chain recombines TRBV19 with TRBJ1-1, with D perhaps matching TRBD1 (5 bases). The sequencing input was PBMCs or T cells enriched from blood (not recorded which). CDR3 nucleotide sequence: TGTGCCAGTAGTATGGGGGGGTACACTGAAGCTTTCTTT. This sequence encodes CASSMGGYTEAFF.